Included here is one T cell receptor beta chain sequence, with context. Its antigen is undetermined. These data originate in a study of PD-L1 blockade in urothelial cancer. About the study: Each patient had 0 to 3 earlier chemotherapy regimens. Findings and caveats of the study: Better progression-free and overall survival followed lower pretreatment blood clonality.

Noted time point: pretreatment peripheral blood. Each PCR contained spiked-in synthetic TCR analog templates. The method was immunoSEQ multiplex PCR; TCRdb's version includes in-frame clones alone and lacks a portion of them. There are nearly 35,000 clones in the sample; 84% occur only once, and around 14% lies in the top ten. This CDR3 spans 12 amino acids. V lost 7 bases to trimming and J lost 2 bases, with 10 bases between them. CDR1 and CDR2 (germline): SGHRS, YFSETQ. Sequences were derived from PBMCs, sampled around atezolizumab (anti-PD-L1) treatment. This clonotype was obtained from a man between 60 and 70 years old with urothelial cancer. V gene TRBV5-1 combines with J gene TRBJ2-7, with D possibly matching TRBD2 (6 bases). The CDR3 loop is CASGEVAYEQYF. The DNA of the CDR3 is TGCGCCAGCGGGGAGGTGGCCTACGAGCAGTACTTC.